A selection of T cell receptor beta chains follows, all from one sample in a study of PD-1 blockade in classical Hodgkin lymphoma. Profiling relied on immunoSEQ multiplex PCR, and the TCRdb table lists in-frame clones only, not all of them. The sample yields more than 85,000 clones, over 90% seen once. Sequenced material: peripheral blood mononuclear cells (PBMCs), taken before the second cycle of nivolumab. The receptors derive from a human donor with classical Hodgkin lymphoma. Each CDR3 is given without its conserved first and last residue. Rows give clone size only sometimes, using once, few, many, or a class for an expanded clone.

size | J | V | CDR3
NA | TRBJ1-2 | TRBV27 | ASSFRGTNYGYT
once | TRBJ2-1 | TRBV10-1 | ASSRPGTGGEQF
NA | TRBJ1-4 | TRBV25-1 | ASTPRGERINEKLF
NA | TRBJ1-5 | TRBV7-9 | ASSPPGQPQH
NA | TRBJ1-4 | TRBV11-2 | ASRPWPHGEKLF
NA | TRBJ2-7 | TRBV30 | AWSSGSSYEQY
NA | TRBJ2-5 | TRBV30 | AWRARGNPAVGTQY
NA | TRBJ2-7 | TRBV27 | ASSLSRTSGRRHEQY
NA | TRBJ2-5 | TRBV25-1 | ASSESRGTAQETQY
NA | TRBJ2-3 | TRBV6-1 | ASSGYPGVISDTQY
NA | TRBJ1-2 | TRBV28 | ASSEAGTGFMRYGYT
NA | TRBJ2-7 | TRBV19 | ASSRTSGRYEQY
NA | TRBJ2-7 | TRBV10-3 | AISESSGNYEQY
NA | TRBJ1-4 | TRBV19 | ASSMSQAGEKLF
NA | TRBJ1-5 | TRBV28 | ASSETGGSNQPQH
NA | TRBJ2-7 | TRBV7-9 | ASSLEGGNRVGEQY
NA | TRBJ1-6 | TRBV30 | AYGTGNSYNSPLH
NA | TRBJ2-1 | TRBV5-1 | ASSQGTSGKNEQF
NA | TRBJ2-7 | TRBV29-1 | SVGRGLTEGGEQY
NA | TRBJ1-1 | TRBV7-9 | ASSFGTGLGTEAF
NA | TRBJ2-2 | TRBV6-5 | ASSYSRAGTGELF
NA | TRBJ2-5 | TRBV28 | ASSLWGDRQETQY
NA | TRBJ2-1 | TRBV29-1 | SVDVLAGQGSEQF
NA | TRBJ1-6 | TRBV2 | ASIPGITASPLH
NA | TRBJ2-5 | TRBV29-1 | SMAGTAYQETQY
once | TRBJ2-2 | TRBV29-1 | SVVEGAPGTGELF
NA | TRBJ2-3 | TRBV9 | ASSARLDMGTDTQY
NA | TRBJ2-7 | TRBV28 | ASSPHRTGHISEQY
NA | TRBJ1-2 | TRBV25-1 | ASSEAPRRGYT
NA | TRBJ2-6 | TRBV19 | ASSISGRAGSGANVLT
once | TRBJ1-5 | TRBV30 | AWSKDYSNQPQH
NA | TRBJ1-6 | TRBV4-2 | ASSRSNSPLH
NA | TRBJ2-3 | TRBV6-5 | ASSYGLAGVDTQY
NA | TRBJ1-2 | TRBV7-9 | ASSLARGNSSGYT
few | TRBJ2-1 | TRBV30 | ACLLATRRNEQF
NA | TRBJ1-5 | TRBV5-8 | ASSLDPPQH
NA | TRBJ1-1 | TRBV25-1 | ASSEVGTGVTEAF
NA | TRBJ2-7 | TRBV29-1 | SVVQGVSLYEQY
NA | TRBJ2-1 | TRBV27 | ASSPRGVYNEQF
NA | TRBJ2-4 | TRBV7-9 | ASSPDRVITKNIQY
once | TRBJ1-2 | TRBV4-2 | ASSQGLGPGEKVYGYT
NA | TRBJ1-1 | TRBV10-1 | ASSESGQNTEAF
NA | TRBJ2-1 | TRBV6-1 | ASVAGQHNEQF
once | TRBJ2-2 | TRBV10-3 | AISPQTNANTGELF
NA | TRBJ1-6 | TRBV4-1 | ASSQRGNSPLH
NA | TRBJ2-7 | TRBV25-1 | ASSGVGVGEQY
NA | TRBJ2-7 | TRBV30 | AWERGQNYEQY
NA | TRBJ2-7 | TRBV28 | ASSLWGGPYEQY
NA | TRBJ1-2 | TRBV19 | ASKDRGYYGYT
once | TRBJ2-1 | TRBV11-2 | ASSLVYPIKGNNEQF
NA | TRBJ2-7 | TRBV6-5 | ASTFRGGLPYEQY
NA | TRBJ2-3 | TRBV6-6 | ASTLLGTGSSDTQY
NA | TRBJ2-5 | TRBV5-1 | ASSLGLRLADHQETQY
NA | TRBJ1-1 | TRBV6-5 | ASSYSGAGNTEAF
NA | TRBJ1-1 | TRBV5-4 | ASSFRNSREAF
NA | TRBJ1-1 | TRBV19 | ASSRQGNRGTEAF
NA | TRBJ2-5 | TRBV6-5 | ASSGLAGGAATQY